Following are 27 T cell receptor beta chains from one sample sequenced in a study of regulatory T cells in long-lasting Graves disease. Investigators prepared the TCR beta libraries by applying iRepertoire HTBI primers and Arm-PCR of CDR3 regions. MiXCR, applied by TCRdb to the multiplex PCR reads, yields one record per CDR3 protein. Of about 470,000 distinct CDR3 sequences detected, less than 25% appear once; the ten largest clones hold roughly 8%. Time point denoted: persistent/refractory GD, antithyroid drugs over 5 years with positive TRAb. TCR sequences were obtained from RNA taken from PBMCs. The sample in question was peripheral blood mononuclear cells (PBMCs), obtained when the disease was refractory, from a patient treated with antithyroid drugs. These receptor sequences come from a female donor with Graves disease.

The CDR3 reads CSARDLGGRQDEQFF. The CDR3 DNA follows: TGCAGTGCTAGAGATCTGGGTGGTCGACAGGATGAGCAGTTCTTC. This sequence joins TRBV20-1 and TRBJ2-1, with D perhaps matching TRBD1 (6 bases). CDR1 is DFQATT and CDR2 is SNEGSKA in the germline V gene (reference sequence). This CDR3 region has 15 residues. V was shortened by 0 bases and J by 8 bases, with 17 bases between the two germline ends.

CDR3 residues: CASSEVGTGRSTGELFF. CDR3 sequence (DNA): TGTGCCAGCAGCGAGGTAGGGACAGGGCGGAGCACCGGGGAGCTGTTTTTT. The chain employs TRBV9 and TRBJ2-2; 9 bases line up with TRBD1. This CDR3 region has 17 residues. The V gene end was trimmed by 3 bases and the J gene end by 4 bases; junction bases not matched to a gene: 10. Germline CDR1 SGDLS, CDR2 YYNGEE.

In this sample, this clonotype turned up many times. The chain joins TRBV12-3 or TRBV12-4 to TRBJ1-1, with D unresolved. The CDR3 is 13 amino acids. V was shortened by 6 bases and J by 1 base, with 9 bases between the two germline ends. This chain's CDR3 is CASRNTENTEAFF. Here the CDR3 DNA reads TGTGCCAGCAGGAACACAGAGAACACTGAAGCTTTCTTT.

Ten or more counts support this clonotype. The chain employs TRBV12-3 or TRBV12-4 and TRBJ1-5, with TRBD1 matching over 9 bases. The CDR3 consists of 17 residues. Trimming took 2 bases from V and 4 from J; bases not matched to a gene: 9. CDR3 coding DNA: TGTGCCAGCAGTTTATGGCCGGGACAGGGAGCTAATCAGCCCCAGCATTTT. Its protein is CASSLWPGQGANQPQHF.

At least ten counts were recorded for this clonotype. This chain's CDR3 is CATSRDPGVGQPQHF. The CDR3 DNA sequence: TGTGCCACCAGCAGAGACCCAGGGGTCGGGCAGCCCCAGCATTTT. The chain uses TRBV15 and TRBJ1-5, with D maybe TRBD1 (6 bases). Germline loops: CDR1 LNHNV, CDR2 YYDKDF (reference sequence). The CDR3 is 15 residues long. V dropped 0 bases and J dropped 7 bases, with 13 bases sitting between them.

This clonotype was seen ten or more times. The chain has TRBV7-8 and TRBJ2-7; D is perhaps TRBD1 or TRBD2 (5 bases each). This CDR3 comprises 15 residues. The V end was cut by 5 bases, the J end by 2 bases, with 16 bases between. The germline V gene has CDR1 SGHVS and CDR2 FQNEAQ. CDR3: CASSAPGARTYEQYF. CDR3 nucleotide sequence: TGTGCCAGCAGCGCACCCGGGGCGAGAACCTACGAGCAGTACTTC. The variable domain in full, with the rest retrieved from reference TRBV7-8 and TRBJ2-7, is GAGVSQSPRYKVAKRGQDVALRCDPISGHVSLFWYQQALGQGPEFLTYFQNEAQLDKSGLPSDRFFAERPEGSVSTLKIQRTQQEDSAVYLCASSAPGARTYEQYFGPGTRLTVT.

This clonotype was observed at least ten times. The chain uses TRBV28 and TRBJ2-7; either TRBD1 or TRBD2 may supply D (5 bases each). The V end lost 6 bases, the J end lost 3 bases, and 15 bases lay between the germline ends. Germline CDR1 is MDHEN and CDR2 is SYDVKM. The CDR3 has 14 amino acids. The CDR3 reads CASSAPGRRYEQYF. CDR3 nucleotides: TGTGCCAGCAGCGCACCGGGACGCCGCTACGAGCAGTACTTC.

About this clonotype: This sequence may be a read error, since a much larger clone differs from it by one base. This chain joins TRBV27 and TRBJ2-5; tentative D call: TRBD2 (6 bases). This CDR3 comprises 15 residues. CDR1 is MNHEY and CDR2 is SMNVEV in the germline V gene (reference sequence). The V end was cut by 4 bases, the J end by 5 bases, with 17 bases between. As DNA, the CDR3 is TGTGCCAGCAGTTCATCGATGGAGGGCCGGGAGACCCAGTACTTC. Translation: CASSSSMEGRETQYF.

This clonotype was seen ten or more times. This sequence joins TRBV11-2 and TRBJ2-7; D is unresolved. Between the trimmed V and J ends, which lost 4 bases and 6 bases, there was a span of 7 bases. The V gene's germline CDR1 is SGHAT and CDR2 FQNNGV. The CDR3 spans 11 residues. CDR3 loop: CASSSIREQYF. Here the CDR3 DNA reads TGTGCCAGCAGCTCAATCCGCGAGCAGTACTTC.

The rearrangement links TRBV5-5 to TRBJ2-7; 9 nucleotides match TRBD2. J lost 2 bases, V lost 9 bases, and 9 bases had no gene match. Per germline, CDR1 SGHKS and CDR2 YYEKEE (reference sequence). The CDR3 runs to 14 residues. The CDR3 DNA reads TGTGCCAACAGAAATCTAGCGGGGACCTACGAGCAGTACTTC. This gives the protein CANRNLAGTYEQYF.

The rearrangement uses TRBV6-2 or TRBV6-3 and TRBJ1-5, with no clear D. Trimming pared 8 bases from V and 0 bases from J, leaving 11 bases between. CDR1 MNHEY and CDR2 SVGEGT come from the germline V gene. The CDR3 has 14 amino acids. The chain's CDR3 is CASHIRYSNQPQHF. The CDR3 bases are TGTGCCAGCCATATTCGGTATAGCAATCAGCCCCAGCATTTT.

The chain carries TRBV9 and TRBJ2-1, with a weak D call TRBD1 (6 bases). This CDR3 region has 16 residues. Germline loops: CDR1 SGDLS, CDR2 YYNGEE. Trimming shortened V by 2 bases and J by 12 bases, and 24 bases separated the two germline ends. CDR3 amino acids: CASSVVNRDPSIGQFF. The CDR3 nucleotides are TGTGCCAGCAGCGTTGTCAACAGGGACCCCTCCATTGGGCAGTTCTTC. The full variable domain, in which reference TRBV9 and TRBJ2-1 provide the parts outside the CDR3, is DSGVTQTPKHLITATGQRVTLRCSPRSGDLSVYWYQQSLDQGLQFLIQYYNGEERAKGNILERFSAQQFPDLHSELNLSSLELGDSALYFCASSVVNRDPSIGQFFGPGTRLTVL.

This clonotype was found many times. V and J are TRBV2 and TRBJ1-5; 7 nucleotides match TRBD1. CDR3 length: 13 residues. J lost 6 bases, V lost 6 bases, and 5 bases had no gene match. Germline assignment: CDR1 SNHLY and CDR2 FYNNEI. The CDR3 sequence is CASSHDRVQPQHF. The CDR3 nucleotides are TGTGCCAGCAGCCACGACAGGGTTCAGCCCCAGCATTTT. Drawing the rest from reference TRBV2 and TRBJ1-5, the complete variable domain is EPEVTQTPSHQVTQMGQEVILRCVPISNHLYFYWYRQILGQKVEFLVSFYNNEISEKSEIFDDQFSVERPDGSNFTLKIRSTKLEDSAMYFCASSHDRVQPQHFGDGTRLSIL.

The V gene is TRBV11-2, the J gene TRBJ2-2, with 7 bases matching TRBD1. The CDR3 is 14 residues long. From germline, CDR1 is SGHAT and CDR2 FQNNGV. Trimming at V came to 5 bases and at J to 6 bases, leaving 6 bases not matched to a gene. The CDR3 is CASSPQGMAGELFF. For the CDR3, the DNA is TGTGCCAGCAGCCCACAGGGGATGGCCGGGGAGCTGTTTTTT.

The CDR3 DNA sequence: TGTGCCATCACCCACAAAACTAGCGGGACGAACACCGGGGAGCTGTTTTTT. Translating it yields CAITHKTSGTNTGELFF. The chain uses TRBV10-3 and TRBJ2-2, with 10 bases fitting TRBD2. CDR3 length: 17 amino acids. The trim removed 7 bases at V and 0 bases at J, leaving 8 bases unmatched. The germline gives CDR1 ENHRY, CDR2 SYGVKD.

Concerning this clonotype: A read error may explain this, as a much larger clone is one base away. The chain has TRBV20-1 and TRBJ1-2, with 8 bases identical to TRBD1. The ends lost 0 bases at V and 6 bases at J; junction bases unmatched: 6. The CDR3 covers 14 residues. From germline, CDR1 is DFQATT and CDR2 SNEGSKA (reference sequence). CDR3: CSARDCTGGNGYTF. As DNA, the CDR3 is TGCAGTGCTAGAGATTGTACAGGGGGGAATGGCTACACCTTC.

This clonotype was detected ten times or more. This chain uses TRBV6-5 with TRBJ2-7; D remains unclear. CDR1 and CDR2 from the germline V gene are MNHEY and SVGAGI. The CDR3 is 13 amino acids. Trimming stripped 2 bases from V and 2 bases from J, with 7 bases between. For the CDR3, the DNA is TGTGCCAGCAGTTACGCCAGACCCTACGAGCAGTACTTC. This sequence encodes CASSYARPYEQYF.

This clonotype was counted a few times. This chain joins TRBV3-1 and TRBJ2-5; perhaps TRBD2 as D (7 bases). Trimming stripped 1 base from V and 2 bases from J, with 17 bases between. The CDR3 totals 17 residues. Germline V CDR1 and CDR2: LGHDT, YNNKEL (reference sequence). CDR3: CASSQVGGGQRQETQYF. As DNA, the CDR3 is TGTGCCAGCAGCCAAGTGGGGGGGGGGCAGCGTCAAGAGACCCAGTACTTC.

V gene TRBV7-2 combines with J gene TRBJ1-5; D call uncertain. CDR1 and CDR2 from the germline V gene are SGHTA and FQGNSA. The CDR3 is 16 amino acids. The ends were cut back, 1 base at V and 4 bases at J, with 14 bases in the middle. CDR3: CASSLDASGGNQPQHF. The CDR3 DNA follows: TGTGCCAGCAGCTTAGATGCGTCAGGCGGGAATCAGCCCCAGCATTTT.

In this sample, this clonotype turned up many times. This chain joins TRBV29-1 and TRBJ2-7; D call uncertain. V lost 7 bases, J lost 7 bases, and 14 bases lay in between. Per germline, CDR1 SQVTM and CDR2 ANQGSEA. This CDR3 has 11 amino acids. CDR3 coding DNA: TGCAGCGCCTCGGTTCGTGGAGAGCAGTACTTC. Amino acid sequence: CSASVRGEQYF.

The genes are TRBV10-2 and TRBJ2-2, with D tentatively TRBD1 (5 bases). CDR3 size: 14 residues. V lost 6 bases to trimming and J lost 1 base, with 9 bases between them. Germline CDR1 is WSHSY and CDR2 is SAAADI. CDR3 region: CASREQVNTGELFF. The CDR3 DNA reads TGCGCCAGCAGGGAACAGGTGAACACCGGGGAGCTGTTTTTT.

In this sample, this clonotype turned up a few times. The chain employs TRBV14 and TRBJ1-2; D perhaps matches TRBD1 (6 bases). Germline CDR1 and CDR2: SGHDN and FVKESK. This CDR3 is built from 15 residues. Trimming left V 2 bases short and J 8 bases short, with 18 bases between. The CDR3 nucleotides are TGTGCCAGCAGCCAACTTCAACAGGGTCCTGGGGGCTACACCTTC. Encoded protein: CASSQLQQGPGGYTF.

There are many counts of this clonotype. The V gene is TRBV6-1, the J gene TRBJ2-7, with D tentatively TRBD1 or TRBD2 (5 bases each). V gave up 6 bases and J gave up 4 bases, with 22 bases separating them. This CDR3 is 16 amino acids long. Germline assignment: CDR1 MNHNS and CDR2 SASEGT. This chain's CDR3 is CASSGGAGVYGYEQYF. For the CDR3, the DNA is TGTGCCAGCAGCGGTGGGGCCGGGGTTTACGGGTACGAGCAGTACTTC.

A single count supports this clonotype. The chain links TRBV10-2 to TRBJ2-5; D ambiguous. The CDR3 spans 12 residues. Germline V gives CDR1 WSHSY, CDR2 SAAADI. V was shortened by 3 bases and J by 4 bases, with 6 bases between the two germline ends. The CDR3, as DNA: TGCGCCAGCAGTGACAGTGGAGAGACCCAGTACTTC. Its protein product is CASSDSGETQYF.

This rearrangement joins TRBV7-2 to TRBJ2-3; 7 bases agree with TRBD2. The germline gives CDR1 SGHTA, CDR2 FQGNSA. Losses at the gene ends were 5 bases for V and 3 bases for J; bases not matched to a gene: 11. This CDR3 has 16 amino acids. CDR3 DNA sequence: TGTGCCAGCAGCCAAGAGTGGGCGGGAGCGACAGATACGCAGTATTTT. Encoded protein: CASSQEWAGATDTQYF.

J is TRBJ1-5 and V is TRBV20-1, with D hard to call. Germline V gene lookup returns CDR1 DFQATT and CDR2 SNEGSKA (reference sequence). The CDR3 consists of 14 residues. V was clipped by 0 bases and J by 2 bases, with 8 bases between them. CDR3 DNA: TGCAGTGCTAGAGATCCTTCCGGCAATCAGCCCCAGCATTTT. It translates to CSARDPSGNQPQHF.

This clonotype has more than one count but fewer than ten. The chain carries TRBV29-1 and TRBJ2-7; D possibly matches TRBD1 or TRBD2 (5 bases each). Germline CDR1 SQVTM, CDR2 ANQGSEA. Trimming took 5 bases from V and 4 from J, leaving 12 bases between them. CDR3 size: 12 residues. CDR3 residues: CSVSQGEYEQYF. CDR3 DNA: TGCAGCGTTTCCCAGGGAGAATACGAGCAGTACTTC.